A single sample gave rise to the 8 T cell receptor beta chains below, sequenced in a study of immune evolution from preneoplasia to lung adenocarcinoma. Method: immunoSEQ multiplex PCR; TCRdb's copy keeps in-frame clones and lacks some. The table lists fewer than 8,500 clones, around 85% of them singletons, with 5.5% to 7.5% in the top ten. The material sequenced was FFPE minimally invasive lung adenocarcinoma tissue. These receptors came from a person aged 45 to 69 with lung adenocarcinoma.

The chain joins TRBV7-2 to TRBJ2-7, with D unresolved. The CDR3 is made up of 15 amino acids. With 4 bases removed from V and 2 bases from J, the gap between germline ends came to 15 bases. CDR1 and CDR2 from the germline V gene are SGHTA and FQGNSA. CDR3 nucleotide sequence: TGTGCCAGCAGCTCCCTGTACACCTCCCCCTACGAGCAGTACTTC. It specifies CASSSLYTSPYEQYF.

The chain joins TRBV7-3 to TRBJ2-7; the match to TRBD2 covers 9 bases. CDR3 length: 15 amino acids. V lost 1 base, J lost 3 bases, and 4 bases stayed unmatched. Germline lookup yields CDR1 SGHTA and CDR2 FQGTGA. CDR3 residues: CASSLRASGIYEQYF. The CDR3 nucleotides read TGTGCCAGCAGCTTAAGAGCTAGCGGGATCTACGAGCAGTACTTC. The entire variable domain, with the rest obtained from reference TRBV7-3 and TRBJ2-7, is as follows: GAGVSQTPSNKVTEKGKYVELRCDPISGHTALYWYRQSLGQGPEFLIYFQGTGAADDSGLPNDRFFAVRPEGSVSTLKIQRTERGDSAVYLCASSLRASGIYEQYFGPGTRLTVT.

V and J are TRBV28 and TRBJ1-5; unclear D gene. The ends were cut back, 0 bases at V and 2 bases at J, with 8 bases in the middle. Germline assignment: CDR1 MDHEN and CDR2 SYDVKM. The CDR3 has 15 residues. The CDR3 loop reads CASSLWGSGNQPQHF. The CDR3 DNA follows: TGTGCCAGCAGTTTATGGGGTTCTGGCAATCAGCCCCAGCATTTT.

V and J are TRBV2 and TRBJ2-3; D gene uncertain. The CDR3 contains 11 residues. Trimming pared 7 bases from V and 3 bases from J, leaving 5 bases between. Germline lookup yields CDR1 SNHLY and CDR2 FYNNEI. The CDR3 protein is CASTKTDTQYF. The DNA for the CDR3 is TGTGCCAGCACTAAGACAGATACGCAGTATTTT.

This chain uses TRBV11-2 with TRBJ2-2; D unresolved. CDR3 length: 15 residues. CDR1 is SGHAT, CDR2 FQNNGV, per germline. The germline V and J ends were trimmed by 2 bases and 1 base, with 8 bases remaining between them. This CDR3 is CASSLITQNTGELFF. DNA of the CDR3: TGTGCCAGCAGCTTAATCACACAGAACACCGGGGAGCTGTTTTTT.

The chain carries TRBV30 and TRBJ1-2; the D is unclear. Germline loops: CDR1 GTSNPN, CDR2 SVGIG (reference sequence). Trimming took 4 bases from V and 8 from J, leaving 11 bases between them. The CDR3 extends over 11 amino acids. CDR3 DNA: TGTGCCTGGAATCTCCCAGCGGGCTACACCTTC. It encodes CAWNLPAGYTF.

A word on this clone: At one of its ends the junction is not consistent with the germline gene, which may arise from a read error. V is TRBV19 and J is TRBJ1-2, with D maybe TRBD1 (5 bases). Germline lookup yields CDR1 LNHDA and CDR2 SQIVND (reference sequence). This CDR3 region has 14 residues. CDR3 residues: CASSIDRDAGGYIF. CDR3 in DNA: TGTGCCAGTAGTATTGATCGGGACGCAGGCGGCTACATCTTC.

This rearrangement joins TRBV6-4 to TRBJ1-6; possibly TRBD1 for D (5 bases). Trimming stripped 3 bases from V and 11 bases from J, with 14 bases between. Germline values: CDR1 MRHNA, CDR2 SNTAGT. This CDR3 contains 14 residues. The CDR3 reads CASSDGRGAAPLHF. The DNA for the CDR3 is TGTGCCAGCAGTGATGGTAGGGGAGCAGCACCCCTCCACTTT.